This TCR beta chain was retrieved from a study of blood T cell repertoires in COVID-19 (dated by TCRdb to about 2020). Study-level background: Samples covering the acute and convalescent phases of COVID-19 were provided by collaborators in the United States, Italy and Spain. The prospective study material was composed of cDNA or gDNA derived from T cells, B-cell-depleted T cells, or PBMCs. The dataset comprised deeply sampled blood TCRbeta repertoires from subjects exposed to, actively infected with, or recovered from COVID-19. A freely available public database, intended as a resource for researchers studying the immune response to SARS-CoV-2, is where the repertoires were released. The samples were drawn from two sources: the first 160 participants of the ongoing ImmuneRACE study, and 950 to 1,500 subjects contributed by 6 global collaborators. Nearly every sample came with metadata listing a de-identified subject ID, COVID-19 status, age in years and sex. Where available, HLA class I and class II types were taken from metadata supplied by the sample provider and were not determined by assay-based typing.

Measured from the cysteine to the phenylalanine, the CDR3 is 13 residues long. The CDR3 DNA has 39 bases and is translated from base 1. Sequences LNHNV (CDR1) and YYDKDF (CDR2) are obtained from the germline V gene (reference sequence). V and J are trimmed by 5 bases and 3 bases, and the gene matches miss 2 bases of the junction. Concerning this clone: Its target antigen remains unknown. The input lacks base qualities; no much larger clone sits a single base away.

Participants in the prospective study were enrolled through a virtual design, were aged about 18 to 90 years, and lived in roughly 24 United States geographic areas. In the prospective study, cohorts were assigned on the basis of participant-reported clinical history obtained from a screening survey and a study questionnaire. ImmuneRACE Cohort 3 recovered participants were defined by two consecutive negative NP/OP PCR tests, healthcare professional clearance, or symptom resolution. Mobile phlebotomists in the prospective study collected whole blood, serum and a nasopharyngeal or oropharyngeal swab from every participant. Over a roughly 2-month period, participants in the prospective study had the option of providing additional blood draws and questionnaires. Prospective study blood samples were shipped either frozen or at room temperature before DNA extraction. TCRbeta CDR3 regions were amplified from genomic DNA using the immunoSEQ Assay, a bias-controlled multiplex PCR. In the original analysis: Nucleated cell counts per sample were estimated from amplification of reference gene primers within the assay. To quantify the absolute abundance of each unique TCRbeta CDR3 rearrangement, sequence reads were collapsed and filtered. Productive Simpson clonality was computed per sample as the square root of Simpson's diversity index over productive rearrangements. As stored in TCRdb, this immuneACCESS dataset retains in-frame rearrangements with V and J assigned. A fraction of the clones does not appear; measured against another copy, unresolved V genes explain less than half of the discrepancy, and the remainder lacks a known reason. From that table come the V and J calls and clone size; the DNA was used to work out D and trimming. The sample yields around 200,000 clones; roughly four fifths were counted once. The top ten clones comprise roughly 8.7% of the sample.

Results and caveats for the whole study, not just this receptor: How much clinical and demographic metadata was included differed by source and by participant, and the metadata was provided uncurated.

This TCR was sampled from a man between 35 and 55 years old who had recovered from COVID-19. In this chain, TRBV15 is recombined with TRBJ2-7; 9 bases in the middle match TRBD2. The sample consisted of PBMCs or T cells enriched from blood (not recorded which). The CDR3 loop reads CATSGLAIYEQYF. The nucleotides read TGTGCCACCAGCGGACTAGCGATCTACGAGCAGTACTTC.